Here is one TCR beta chain with its context. Its antigen is unidentified. The data derive from a study of OX40 agonist ivuxolimab in advanced cancers. General study findings and limits: Among T cells, CD8+ cells averaged more expanded clones than CD4+ cells. The authors did not determine the antigen specificity of the expanded peripheral T cells. Also showing low normalized T-cell clonal expansion were some of the nonresponders. Both CD4+ and CD8+ T cell populations in blood had undergone clonal expansion by week 6 at 0.1 to 3.0 mg/kg.

Data came from immunoSEQ multiplex PCR; TCRdb stores just in-frame clones and leaves some out. The repertoire includes about 58,000 clones, 70% to 90% of them detected once, and 0.7% to 0.8% sits in the top ten. V lost 2 bases to trimming and J lost 0 bases; unmatched junction nucleotides: 3. This CDR3 spans 16 amino acids. Germline loops: CDR1 WNHNN, CDR2 SYGVQD (reference sequence). The sequenced sample was CD4+ or CD8+ T cells sorted from blood, obtained in a trial of the OX40 agonist ivuxolimab. V usage is TRBV10-1 and J usage is TRBJ2-2; 7 bases match TRBD1. This sequence originates from an adult with an advanced solid tumor such as melanoma, head and neck, liver or kidney cancer. The CDR3 region has the DNA TGCGCCAGCAGTGAGCAGGGGGAAACGAACACCGGGGAGCTGTTTTTT. Translated: CASSEQGETNTGELFF.